Listed here are 10 T cell receptor beta chains from one sample, sequenced in a study of cytomegalovirus exposure and HLA in healthy donors. This PCR relied on a set of 60 Vbeta primers and 13 Jbeta primers. Measured with immunoSEQ multiplex PCR; TCRdb has only the in-frame clones, and not every one. The table lists some 110,000 clones, roughly 74% of them singletons. Sample: PBMCs. The receptors were gathered from a woman between 50 and 59 years old in good health and CMV-seropositive.

This clone was found a few times. The chain couples TRBV7-9 to TRBJ2-1, with 12 nucleotides matching TRBD2. The CDR3 has 14 residues. The junction had 3 bases not matched to a gene; V was cut back by 2 bases and J by 10 bases. The germline V gene has CDR1 SEHNR and CDR2 FQNEAQ (reference sequence). CDR3 region: CASSLLAGGREQFF. Written as DNA, the CDR3 is TGTGCCAGCAGCTTACTAGCGGGGGGGAGAGAGCAGTTCTTC.

The chain carries TRBV14 and TRBJ2-7, with 7 bases identical to TRBD1. The CDR3 has 13 amino acids. Germline CDR1 SGHDN, CDR2 FVKESK. V shed 4 bases and J 4 bases; nucleotides not matched to a gene: 4. As DNA, the CDR3 is TGTGCCAGCAGCCCGGGACAGATTTACGAGCAGTACTTC. Protein product: CASSPGQIYEQYF.

The chain recombines TRBV5-6 with TRBJ2-7, with D perhaps matching TRBD1 (6 bases). CDR1 and CDR2 from the germline V gene are SGHDT and YYEEEE. This CDR3 is 13 amino acids long. Trimming removed 1 base from V and 2 bases from J, with 7 bases in between. DNA for the CDR3: TGTGCCAGCAGCTTGAAGGGGGCCTACGAGCAGTACTTC. Protein product: CASSLKGAYEQYF.

The chain employs TRBV6-6 and TRBJ2-5; no firm D call. The CDR3 is 13 residues long. Germline V gene data show CDR1 as MNHNY and CDR2 as SVGAGI (reference sequence). Between the trimmed V and J ends, which lost 4 bases and 1 base, there was a span of 7 bases. CDR3 sequence: CASSSQSQETQYF. CDR3 in DNA: TGTGCCAGCAGTTCGCAGTCCCAAGAGACCCAGTACTTC.

The CDR3 spells CASSVGNEGHANEKLFF. The CDR3 DNA is TGTGCCAGCAGCGTAGGTAACGAAGGACACGCTAATGAAAAACTGTTTTTT. The V gene is TRBV9, the J gene TRBJ1-4, with a possible D match to TRBD1 (5 bases). The length of the CDR3 is 17 residues. CDR1 and CDR2 (germline): SGDLS, YYNGEE. Trimming removed 0 bases at V and 3 bases at J, with 15 bases between.

V usage is TRBV10-1 and J usage is TRBJ2-1; TRBD2 might be the D (5 bases). There are 14 residues in the CDR3. V was clipped by 6 bases and J by 6 bases, with 15 bases between them. Per germline, CDR1 WNHNN and CDR2 SYGVQD (reference sequence). The CDR3 sequence: CASRQEGGRNEQFF. DNA for the CDR3: TGCGCCAGCAGACAAGAGGGCGGGCGCAATGAGCAGTTCTTC.

This chain links TRBV4-1 with TRBJ1-5; 8 bases are shared with TRBD1. With V trimmed by 1 base and J by 4 bases, 6 bases remained unmatched. The CDR3 is 16 amino acids. Germline V gives CDR1 MGHRA, CDR2 YSYEKL. CDR3 coding DNA: TGCGCCAGCAGCCAAGCCTTGACAGGGGCGAATCAGCCCCAGCATTTT. Translated, it gives CASSQALTGANQPQHF.

The V gene is TRBV28, the J gene TRBJ2-6; D call uncertain. Germline V gene data show CDR1 as MDHEN and CDR2 as SYDVKM. The CDR3 is made up of 14 amino acids. V was trimmed by 2 bases and J by 9 bases, leaving 11 bases between them. Here the CDR3 DNA reads TGTGCCAGCAGTTTACGTTCCACGGTCAACGTCCTGACTTTC. As protein: CASSLRSTVNVLTF.

The chain has TRBV4-3 and TRBJ2-3, with TRBD2 identical over 8 bases. Germline V gene data show CDR1 as LGHNA and CDR2 as YSLEER. V shed 2 bases and J 6 bases; nucleotides not matched to a gene: 10. This CDR3 has 16 amino acids. The chain's CDR3 is CASSQQLAGETDTQYF. The CDR3 DNA sequence: TGCGCCAGCAGCCAACAGCTAGCGGGTGAGACGGATACGCAGTATTTT.

CDR3 DNA sequence: TGTGCCACACCACGCGGGACAGTTAACACCGGGGAGCTGTTTTTT. Translated, it gives CATPRGTVNTGELFF. This chain joins TRBV7-9 and TRBJ2-2, with D tentatively TRBD1 (7 bases). The CDR3 is 15 residues long. Germline CDR1 is SEHNR and CDR2 is FQNEAQ (reference sequence). Trimming took 10 bases from V and 2 from J, leaving 17 bases between them.